This T cell receptor beta chain was captured in a study of breast tumors, draining lymph nodes, adjacent tissues. Study-level points and caveats: Findings are consistent with lymph node origin and intratumoral expansion of most tumor T cells.

CDR1 MNHNY and CDR2 SVGAGI come from the germline V gene (reference sequence). Trimming removed 6 bases at V and 0 bases at J, with 12 bases between. This CDR3 has 15 residues. TCRdb used MiXCR to reprocess the multiplex PCR reads, holding one entry per CDR3 protein. The repertoire consists of about 35,000 distinct CDR3 sequences, with just over 35% occurring once and the leading ten covering 9.5% to 13%. In this sample, this clonotype turned up many times. The antigen remains undetermined. This chain joins TRBV6-6 and TRBJ1-5; weak D call: TRBD1 (6 bases). Sequences were obtained from breast tumor tissue. The clonotype was recovered from a female donor with breast cancer. Some clones in this sample may be carry-over from other donors' samples. The CDR3 sequence: CASSQTGNSNQPQHF. The CDR3 DNA sequence: TGTGCCAGCAGCCAAACAGGGAATAGCAATCAGCCCCAGCATTTT.